The 10 T cell receptor beta chains reported below all come from one sample, sequenced in a study of T cell clusters in autoimmune cytopenias. Each sample's input was roughly 230 ng genomic DNA, some 38,000 genome equivalents. TRB was amplified by touch-down multiplex PCR, primer pools A and B combined. TCRdb re-called the multiplex PCR reads; every CDR3 protein appears as one record, without DNA. This sample's table reports about 14,000 distinct CDR3 sequences. The sample was also reused in another study, on T cell repertoires in aging, cancer and after chemotherapy.

Sequencing was carried out using peripheral blood. These receptors originate from a human donor in good health.

This clonotype is called medium-sized based on its frequency. The chain uses TRBV29-1 and TRBJ2-3; TCRdb returns TRBD2, unconfirmable since there is no DNA. The CDR3 contains 15 residues. Per the germline V gene, CDR1 is SQVTM and CDR2 is ANQGSEA. CDR3 in amino acids: CSAKKTSGRADTQYF.

This chain links TRBV27 with TRBJ1-2; TCRdb selects TRBD1, and the lack of DNA leaves this call unchecked. The CDR3 covers 16 residues. Germline-derived CDR1 and CDR2 are MNHEY and SMNVEV (reference sequence). CDR3 protein: CASSRTQGALNYGYTF.

J is TRBJ1-3 and V is TRBV6-5. Germline CDR1 MNHEY, CDR2 SVGAGI. The CDR3 covers 15 residues. CDR3: CASSRSGYSGNTIYF.

The chain has TRBV27 and TRBJ2-2; TCRdb's D gene call, TRBD1, goes unchecked for lack of DNA. The V gene's germline CDR1 is MNHEY and CDR2 SMNVEV (reference sequence). CDR3 size: 15 residues. CDR3 sequence reads: CVSRSRDMNTGELFF.

The J gene is TRBJ2-3, the V gene TRBV6-2 or TRBV6-3. Per the germline V gene, CDR1 is MNHEY and CDR2 is SVGEGT. CDR3 length: 12 amino acids. The CDR3 protein is CASSSTTDTQYF.

The rearrangement joins TRBV10-1 to TRBJ2-1; the TCRdb D gene call, TRBD2, has no DNA to confirm it. From germline, CDR1 is WNHNN and CDR2 SYGVQD (reference sequence). This CDR3 has 15 residues. CDR3 region: CASSAGTSGYNEQFF.

This clonotype counts as medium-sized by frequency. The rearrangement links TRBV29-1 to TRBJ1-4; TCRdb calls TRBD1, which cannot be checked without DNA. The CDR3 spans 11 residues. Germline assignment: CDR1 SQVTM and CDR2 ANQGSEA. The CDR3 reads CSLRWGEKLFF.

The V gene is TRBV27, the J gene TRBJ2-1. The germline gives CDR1 MNHEY, CDR2 SMNVEV (reference sequence). This CDR3 has 12 residues. Here the CDR3 reads CASGRPYNEQFF.

This chain connects TRBV11-1 to TRBJ1-2; checking the TCRdb D call of TRBD1 is not possible without DNA. This CDR3 has 13 residues. From germline, CDR1 is SGHAT and CDR2 FQDESV (reference sequence). This chain's CDR3 is CASSLTLGVGYTF.

The genes are TRBV30 and TRBJ2-5; TCRdb calls TRBD2, which cannot be checked without DNA. Germline CDR1 is GTSNPN and CDR2 is SVGIG (reference sequence). The CDR3 has 14 residues. The CDR3 region is CAWSEPSGRETQYF.